The 26 T cell receptor beta chains below all came from one sample that was sequenced in a study of T cells in women clearing cervical HPV infection. Using immunoSEQ multiplex PCR, the repertoire was profiled, and TCRdb retains in-frame clones only, with some absent. The listing contains 40,000 to 55,000 clones. Sequencing was done on a sample of blood buffy coat. These receptors originate from a woman aged 18 to 75 with a cervical HPV16 infection that either progressed to CIN3+ or cleared (not recorded which).

With respect to this clone: Sequencing ends 3 residues short of the CDR3 end; the germline J gene provides the rest. The rearrangement links TRBV7-3 to TRBJ2-5; TRBD1 aligns across 7 bases. The ends lost 5 bases at V and 5 bases at J; junction bases unmatched: 11. Germline assignment: CDR1 SGHTA and CDR2 FQGTGA. This CDR3 has 15 residues. CDR3 sequence: CASSPWGQGDETQYF. The DNA read from the CDR3 is TGTGCCAGCAGCCCTTGGGGTCAGGGGGACGAGACC. Looking up the rest from reference TRBV7-3 and TRBJ2-5 gives the full variable domain: GAGVSQTPSNKVTEKGKYVELRCDPISGHTALYWYRQSLGQGPEFLIYFQGTGAADDSGLPNDRFFAVRPEGSVSTLKIQRTERGDSAVYLCASSPWGQGDETQYFGPGTRLLVL.

With respect to this clone: The read ends 3 residues before the CDR3 terminus; that terminus is restored from the germline J gene. J is TRBJ2-1 and V is TRBV29-1; 13 nucleotides agree with TRBD2. V shed 0 bases, J shed 3 bases, and the junction held 5 bases outside the gene matches. Germline-derived CDR1 and CDR2 are SQVTM and ANQGSEA. CDR3 length equals 17 residues. The CDR3: CSVEDGTSGTNYNEQFF. The sequenced part of the CDR3 DNA is TGCAGCGTTGAAGATGGGACTAGCGGGACGAACTACAATGAG.

With respect to this clone: The read finishes 3 residues shy of the CDR3 end, and the germline J gene is used to complete it. This sequence joins TRBV7-9 and TRBJ1-4; TRBD1 is a possible D gene (6 bases). The CDR3 contains 13 residues. Germline CDR1 and CDR2: SEHNR and FQNEAQ (reference sequence). V was trimmed by 1 base and J by 7 bases, leaving 7 bases between them. CDR3: CASSLDRVEKLFF. The CDR3 DNA, read in part, is TGTGCCAGCAGCTTAGACAGGGTTGAAAAA. Supplemented by reference TRBV7-9 and TRBJ1-4, the full variable domain reads DTGVSQNPRHKITKRGQNVTFRCDPISEHNRLYWYRQTLGQGPEFLTYFQNEAQLEKSRLLSDRFSAERPKGSFSTLEIQRTEQGDSAMYLCASSLDRVEKLFFGSGTQLSVL.

For this clone: The CDR3 goes on 3 residues after the read ends, and that part is filled in from the germline J gene. The genes are TRBV6-2 or TRBV6-3 and TRBJ2-3; no definite D call. This CDR3 region has 13 residues. The V and J ends lost 2 bases and 3 bases respectively, with 6 bases between them. In germline, CDR1 is MNHEY, CDR2 SVGEGT. The covered CDR3 bases are TGTGCCAGCAGTTACCATAGAACAGATACG. Its protein is CASSYHRTDT. The whole CDR3 is CASSYHRTDTQYF.

Concerning this clone: Read data end 3 residues before the CDR3 end; the end is taken from the germline J gene. The V and J genes are TRBV7-3 and TRBJ2-5; 7 bases are shared with TRBD2. The CDR3 sequence is 16 residues long. Losses at the gene ends were 2 bases for V and 4 bases for J; bases not matched to a gene: 10. Germline-derived CDR1 and CDR2 are SGHTA and FQGTGA. The DNA read from the CDR3 is TGTGCCAGCAGCTTAGGGGGGGGTGGTGTAACAGAGACC. Translation gives CASSLGGGGVTET. In full, the CDR3 reads CASSLGGGGVTETQYF. The full variable domain, its missing parts supplied by reference TRBV7-3 and TRBJ2-5, is GAGVSQTPSNKVTEKGKYVELRCDPISGHTALYWYRQSLGQGPEFLIYFQGTGAADDSGLPNDRFFAVRPEGSVSTLKIQRTERGDSAVYLCASSLGGGGVTETQYFGPGTRLLVL.

A note on this clone: The read falls 3 residues short of the CDR3 end, and the missing part is taken from the germline J gene. The genes are TRBV5-1 and TRBJ1-5, with 7 bases lining up with TRBD1. Germline trimming cut 0 bases from V and 2 bases from J; bases unmatched to any gene: 2. CDR3 length: 15 amino acids. CDR1 is SGHRS, CDR2 YFSETQ, per germline. The CDR3 is CASSLGQGGNQPQHF. CDR3 DNA (partial): TGCGCCAGCAGCTTGGGGCAGGGGGGCAATCAGCCC.

As concerns this clone: From the germline J gene comes the end of the CDR3, since the read stops 3 residues before it. The genes are TRBV23-1 and TRBJ1-2; TRBD1 matches 12 bases. TRBV23-1 is noted as an ORF with a role that remains uncertain. This CDR3 comprises 18 residues. The V gene end was trimmed by 4 bases and the J gene end by 6 bases; junction bases not matched to a gene: 15. The CDR3 reads CASSLWGTGGEVFHGYTF. The CDR3 DNA, read in part, is TGCGCCAGCAGTCTCTGGGGGACAGGGGGCGAAGTATTCCATGGC.

On this clone: From the germline J gene comes the end of the CDR3, since the read stops 3 residues before it. V usage is TRBV4-1 and J usage is TRBJ2-1; 7 nucleotides agree with TRBD2. The CDR3 runs 16 residues. The V gene's germline CDR1 is MGHRA and CDR2 YSYEKL. The V and J ends lost 4 bases and 1 base, in that order; junction bases with no gene match: 7. CDR3 sequence reads: CASSPLGGGSYNEQFF. The sequenced part of the CDR3 DNA is TGCGCCAGCAGCCCGTTAGGCGGGGGTTCCTACAATGAG.

Concerning this clone: The read falls 3 residues short of the CDR3 end, and the missing part is taken from the germline J gene. The sample contains more than one DNA sequence encoding this CDR3. This chain connects TRBV7-3 to TRBJ2-5; 7 bases are shared with TRBD1. The trim removed 4 bases at V and 2 bases at J, leaving 4 bases unmatched. In germline, CDR1 is SGHTA, CDR2 FQGTGA. The CDR3 extends over 14 amino acids. The CDR3 sequence is CASSSTGSQETQYF. The DNA read from the CDR3 is TGTGCCAGCAGCTCGACAGGGAGTCAAGAGACC.

About this clone itself: The CDR3 end lies 3 residues beyond the end of the read and is filled in from the germline J gene. This chain links TRBV5-1 with TRBJ2-3, with TRBD2 matching 10 bases. This CDR3 spans 16 amino acids. J gave up 2 bases and V 4 bases, and 7 bases lay outside the gene matches. In germline, CDR1 is SGHRS, CDR2 YFSETQ. The sequenced part of the CDR3 DNA is TGCGCCAGCAGCCGTTTAGCGGGGGGCCTCACAGATACG. It is translated as CASSRLAGGLTDT. The entire CDR3 sequence reads CASSRLAGGLTDTQYF.

Turning to this clone: The read stops 3 residues short of the end of the CDR3; the missing end is completed from the germline J gene. V usage is TRBV20-1 and J usage is TRBJ2-5; 10 nucleotides align to TRBD1. This CDR3 is 13 amino acids long. CDR1 and CDR2 from the germline V gene are DFQATT and SNEGSKA (reference sequence). Trimming at V came to 6 bases and at J to 5 bases, leaving 6 bases not matched to a gene. The sequenced part of the CDR3 DNA is TGCAGTGCGCCGGGACAGGGGAGGGAGACC. It specifies CSAPGQGRET. The CDR3 reads in full as CSAPGQGRETQYF.

In the case of this clone: A junction end diverges from the germline sequence, so it may reflect a read error. From the germline J gene comes the end of the CDR3, since the read stops 3 residues before it. The sample has other DNA sequences that encode this CDR3 too. The gene calls are TRBV5-4 and TRBJ2-2; tentatively, D is TRBD1 (6 bases). The length of the CDR3 is 14 residues. Germline V gene data show CDR1 as SGHNT and CDR2 as YYREEE (reference sequence). CDR3 protein: CASQAQGDTGELFF. The CDR3 DNA, read in part, is TGTGCCAGCCAAGCACAGGGTGACACCGGAGAG.

Regarding this clone: The read ends 3 residues early relative to the CDR3; the germline J gene fills the gap. V is TRBV20-1 and J is TRBJ1-2, with TRBD1 as a possible D gene (5 bases). Germline V gene lookup returns CDR1 DFQATT and CDR2 SNEGSKA (reference sequence). The CDR3 runs to 12 residues. CDR3 amino acids: CSAPAQVGGYTF. CDR3 bases read: TGCAGTGCACCCGCACAGGTCGGGGGC.

Concerning this clone: The read falls 3 residues short of the CDR3 end, and the missing part is taken from the germline J gene. The gene calls are TRBV6-2 or TRBV6-3 and TRBJ2-2; 9 nucleotides align to TRBD1. Losses at the gene ends were 5 bases for V and 4 bases for J; bases not matched to a gene: 11. Germline V gene lookup returns CDR1 MNHEY and CDR2 SVGEGT. The CDR3 totals 17 residues. CDR3 amino acids: CASSNATGGDGTGELFF. The part of the CDR3 DNA that was read is TGTGCCAGCAGTAACGCGACAGGGGGGGATGGCACCGGGGAG.

Comment on this clone: With the read ending 3 residues before the CDR3 end, the germline J gene is used to fill in that end. This chain links TRBV30 with TRBJ1-5, with a weak D call TRBD1 (5 bases). The germline gives CDR1 GTSNPN, CDR2 SVGIG (reference sequence). With 7 bases removed from V and 7 bases from J, the gap between germline ends came to 14 bases. The CDR3 length is 12 residues. CDR3 DNA, as far as it was read: TGTGCCTCCGGGACGGGGGGGCAGCCC. Translating it yields CASGTGGQP. The whole CDR3 protein reads CASGTGGQPQHF.

To note about this clone: The read terminates 3 residues before the CDR3 end, so the remaining end is supplied by the germline J gene. The rearrangement links TRBV20-1 to TRBJ2-3; TRBD2 matches at 15 bases. V shed 5 bases and J 2 bases; nucleotides not matched to a gene: 11. The CDR3 has 18 amino acids. The germline V gene encodes CDR1 DFQATT and CDR2 SNEGSKA (reference sequence). The DNA read from the CDR3 is TGCAGTGCTGGGGGAGGACTAGCGGGAGGGGACTTCACAGATACG. Translated: CSAGGGLAGGDFTDT. The complete CDR3 protein is CSAGGGLAGGDFTDTQYF.

On this clone: The read ends 3 residues early relative to the CDR3; the germline J gene fills the gap. This chain joins TRBV7-6 and TRBJ2-3, with 14 bases matching TRBD2. This CDR3 has 18 amino acids. Per the germline V gene, CDR1 is SGHVS and CDR2 is FNYEAQ. The junction had 9 bases not matched to a gene; V was cut back by 3 bases and J by 4 bases. CDR3 amino acids: CASSFARLAGGLADTQYF. The sequenced CDR3 bases are TGTGCCAGCAGCTTCGCCCGACTAGCGGGGGGGCTGGCAGATACG.

Points on this clone: The read stops 3 residues short of the end of the CDR3; the missing end is completed from the germline J gene. This chain uses TRBV18 with TRBJ2-3; 15 bases line up with TRBD2. Per the germline V gene, CDR1 is KGHSH and CDR2 is LQKENI. The CDR3 runs to 15 residues. Trimming removed 3 bases from V and 6 bases from J; junction bases left unmatched: 1. The CDR3 bases that were read are TGTGCCAGCTCACCGGGGACTAGCGGGAGGGATACG. The encoded protein is CASSPGTSGRDT. From start to end, the CDR3 is CASSPGTSGRDTQYF.

In regard to this clone: The observed sequence ends 3 residues before the CDR3 terminus, with the missing tail filled in from the germline J gene. The V and J genes are TRBV5-4 and TRBJ1-4, with D perhaps TRBD1 (5 bases). Germline V gene data show CDR1 as SGHNT and CDR2 as YYREEE (reference sequence). The V gene lost 0 bases and the J gene lost 7 bases, with 13 bases spanning the gap. The CDR3 spans 15 residues. The CDR3 protein is CASSLVGPGGEKLFF. CDR3 bases read: TGTGCCAGCAGCTTGGTGGGGCCGGGGGGTGAAAAA. The whole variable domain, remainder taken from reference TRBV5-4 and TRBJ1-4, is ETGVTQSPTHLIKTRGQQVTLRCSSQSGHNTVSWYQQALGQGPQFIFQYYREEENGRGNFPPRFSGLQFPNYSSELNVNALELDDSALYLCASSLVGPGGEKLFFGSGTQLSVL.

Details on this clone: The sequence runs out 3 residues before the end of the CDR3; the remainder is reconstructed from the germline J gene. The rearrangement joins TRBV18 to TRBJ1-1, with D tentatively TRBD1 (5 bases). Germline V gene sequence: CDR1 KGHSH, CDR2 LQKENI. The CDR3 runs to 15 residues. Trimming stripped 3 bases from V and 5 bases from J, with 16 bases between. CDR3 sequence reads: CASSPFPQGETEAFF. The DNA read from the CDR3 is TGTGCCAGCTCACCCTTTCCGCAGGGAGAAACTGAA.

Points on this clone: The read falls 3 residues short of the CDR3 end, and the missing part is taken from the germline J gene. The chain is built from TRBV7-7 and TRBJ2-5; D is possibly TRBD1 (8 bases). Trimming took off 5 bases at V and 5 bases at J, with 18 bases between the two ends. The CDR3 sequence is 15 residues long. CDR1 and CDR2 (germline): SSHAT, FNYEAQ (reference sequence). CDR3 sequence: CASSPGQGGRETQYF. The sequenced part of the CDR3 DNA is TGTGCCAGCAGCCCCGGACAGGGAGGGAGGGAGACC.

With regard to this clone: The read finishes 3 residues shy of the CDR3 end, and the germline J gene is used to complete it. The genes are TRBV19 and TRBJ2-3, with D possibly matching TRBD2 (6 bases). The CDR3 covers 13 residues. Germline V lookup: CDR1 LNHDA, CDR2 SQIVND (reference sequence). V was cut by 6 bases and J by 2 bases, with 9 bases left in between. The CDR3 loop is CASRAGPTDTQYF. CDR3 DNA (partial): TGTGCCAGTAGGGCGGGGCCCACAGATACG.

Worth noting for this clone: With the read ending 3 residues before the CDR3 end, the germline J gene is used to fill in that end. The chain recombines TRBV2 with TRBJ2-3; 10 bases match TRBD2. CDR1 SNHLY and CDR2 FYNNEI come from the germline V gene. This CDR3 has 15 residues. The CDR3 is CASSVLAGTGETQYF. The CDR3 DNA, read in part, is TGTGCCAGCAGCGTACTAGCGGGAACAGGAGAGACG.

A word on this clone: With the read ending 3 residues before the CDR3 end, the germline J gene is used to fill in that end. The chain recombines TRBV18 with TRBJ1-4; tentative D call: TRBD1 (5 bases). The V gene's germline CDR1 is KGHSH and CDR2 LQKENI. There are 13 residues in the CDR3. The CDR3 loop reads CASSPNWDSPLFF. The DNA read from the CDR3 is TGTGCCAGCTCACCCAACTGGGACTCACCA.

The CDR3 protein is CASTRRSGTLIYNEQFF. CDR3 bases read: TGTGCCAGCACCAGGAGGAGCGGGACCTTAATCTACAATGAG. The chain links TRBV6-2 or TRBV6-3 to TRBJ2-1; 7 bases match TRBD2. Read data end 3 residues before the CDR3 end; the end is taken from the germline J gene. J gave up 3 bases and V 7 bases, and 15 bases lay outside the gene matches. Germline-derived CDR1 and CDR2 are MNHEY and SVGEGT. There are 17 residues in the CDR3.

About this clone itself: Read sequence stops 3 residues before the CDR3 end, and the germline J gene provides the missing end. The rearrangement links TRBV5-1 to TRBJ2-1, with TRBD2 matching over 10 bases. CDR3 length: 16 residues. Germline assignment: CDR1 SGHRS and CDR2 YFSETQ. V was pared by 4 bases and J by 8 bases, with 12 bases of the junction left unmatched. The CDR3: CASSALTSGVGDEQFF. The part of the CDR3 DNA that was read is TGCGCCAGCAGCGCCCTTACTAGCGGGGTTGGCGATGAG.